Included here is one T cell receptor (beta chain) sequence, with context. The antigen is undetermined. Expressed TCRB transcripts were sequenced because the entire RNA isolate underwent reverse transcription. Sequencing used immunoSEQ multiplex PCR; TCRdb keeps in-frame clones, though not all of them. The sample includes 100,000 to 150,000 clones, about 10% seen only once; the top ten take approximately 0.7%. This CDR3 spans 16 amino acids. Germline assignment: CDR1 KGHSH and CDR2 LQKENI. Trimming left V 5 bases short and J 0 bases short, with 14 bases between. The data were obtained in a study of beta chain features in type 1 diabetes. Whole-study results and caveats: Type 1 diabetes patients showed a moderate but significant shortening of TCRB CDR3s in all four CD4+ subsets. Among patients, naive, central memory and Treg TCRB repertoires appeared more similar than among healthy donors.

About 116 mL of blood, on average, came from one heparinised draw per donor. Purities in excess of 95% were seen in all sorted populations. The sequence derives from a man aged 25-45 years with type 1 diabetes. Sample: central memory CD4+ T cells from blood. The genes are TRBV18 and TRBJ1-3; D is unclear. The CDR3 reads CASSESTLTSGNTIYF. The CDR3, as DNA: TGTGCCAGCTCAGAGAGTACCCTTACCTCTGGAAACACCATATATTTT.